The next 11 T cell receptor beta chains were all read from a single sample in a study of TIL therapy for anti-PD-1-resistant metastatic lung cancer. Specified time point: pre-treatment sample, taken before nivolumab and TIL therapy. The immunoSEQ assay was v3. Some clones are missing from TCRdb's copy, which holds only in-frame ones; the method was immunoSEQ multiplex PCR. The sample holds some 20,000 clones, 60% to 80% seen once. Sample: blood, taken at baseline. These receptors came from a person between 25 and 80 years old with non-small cell lung cancer.

The gene calls are TRBV19 and TRBJ1-5; 7 positions agree with TRBD1. The CDR3 spans 15 residues. V lost 2 bases and J lost 4; bases outside the gene matches: 5. Per the germline V gene, CDR1 is LNHDA and CDR2 is SQIVND (reference sequence). The chain's CDR3 is CASSISLTGNQPQHF. The CDR3 bases are TGTGCCAGTAGTATATCCCTGACAGGGAATCAGCCCCAGCATTTT.

This chain links TRBV4-3 with TRBJ2-5, with TRBD1 as a possible D gene (5 bases). Germline values: CDR1 LGHNA, CDR2 YSLEER. The length of the CDR3 is 15 residues. Trimming removed 0 bases from V and 2 bases from J, with 10 bases in between. CDR3 amino acids: CASSQEVQGQETQYF. The CDR3 DNA sequence: TGCGCCAGCAGCCAAGAAGTCCAGGGTCAAGAGACCCAGTACTTC.

V usage is TRBV6-1 and J usage is TRBJ2-5; D uncertain. Germline V CDR1 and CDR2: MNHNS, SASEGT. Deletions cut 1 base from V and 3 bases from J, with 6 bases between. There are 13 residues in the CDR3. The CDR3 DNA reads TGTGCCAGCAGTGAAGTCGGAGAAGAGACCCAGTACTTC. Amino acid sequence: CASSEVGEETQYF.

Details on this clone: This same CDR3 is encoded by further DNA sequences in the sample. The rearrangement uses TRBV18 and TRBJ2-3; no firm D call. Looked up from germline, CDR1 is KGHSH and CDR2 is LQKENI. This CDR3 region has 11 residues. Trimming left V 3 bases short and J 6 bases short, with 4 bases between. CDR3 amino acids: CASSPWDTQYF. CDR3 nucleotide sequence: TGTGCCAGCTCACCGTGGGATACGCAGTATTTT.

The chain is built from TRBV27 and TRBJ2-1; TRBD1 or TRBD2 may be the D gene (6 bases each). Looked up from germline, CDR1 is MNHEY and CDR2 is SMNVEV (reference sequence). Trimming left V 3 bases short and J 1 base short, with 10 bases between. This CDR3 region has 15 residues. The CDR3 sequence: CASSFGGGSYNEQFF. The CDR3 coding sequence is TGTGCCAGCAGTTTTGGAGGGGGATCCTACAATGAGCAGTTCTTC.

The V and J genes are TRBV29-1 and TRBJ2-1; 7 nucleotides agree with TRBD2. Germline lookup yields CDR1 SQVTM and CDR2 ANQGSEA. V lost 7 bases to trimming and J lost 3 bases; unmatched junction nucleotides: 12. This CDR3 is 15 amino acids long. The CDR3 reads CSARPGGGLYNEQFF. For the CDR3, the DNA is TGCAGCGCCCGGCCTGGGGGGGGACTCTACAATGAGCAGTTCTTC.

J is TRBJ2-1 and V is TRBV27; unclear D gene. Germline CDR1 MNHEY, CDR2 SMNVEV (reference sequence). V lost 1 base, J lost 10 bases, and 5 bases lay in between. The CDR3 length is 11 residues. This CDR3 reads CASSLWGEQFF. For the CDR3, the DNA is TGTGCCAGCAGTTTATGGGGAGAGCAGTTCTTC.

This clone was counted between two and nine times. The V call is TRBV24-1, the J call TRBJ2-2, with D unresolved. There are 15 residues in the CDR3. Trimming left V 5 bases short and J 4 bases short, with 13 bases between. Germline V lookup: CDR1 KGHDR, CDR2 SFDVKD. CDR3 amino acids: CATSGLPPPTGELFF. As DNA, the CDR3 is TGTGCCACCAGTGGTCTCCCTCCTCCCACCGGGGAGCTGTTTTTT.

The genes are TRBV5-4 and TRBJ2-5, with TRBD2 identical over 7 bases. CDR1 is SGHNT, CDR2 YYREEE, per germline (reference sequence). The V segment lost 7 bases and the J segment 2 bases; nucleotides outside the gene matches: 2. The CDR3 is 12 residues long. The CDR3 coding sequence is TGTGCCAGCGGAGCGGGACAAGAGACCCAGTACTTC. Amino acid sequence: CASGAGQETQYF.

This chain uses TRBV18 with TRBJ1-4; D remains unclear. V was shortened by 1 base and J by 8 bases, with 11 bases between the two germline ends. CDR3 length: 14 residues. Germline CDR1 KGHSH, CDR2 LQKENI. This CDR3 reads CASSPQPGWEKLFF. In DNA form, the CDR3 reads TGTGCCAGCTCACCACAGCCAGGTTGGGAAAAACTGTTTTTT.

This clone has just a few counts. This chain connects TRBV4-2 to TRBJ1-5, with D uncertain. The CDR3 runs to 12 residues. The germline V and J ends were trimmed by 4 bases and 6 bases, with 7 bases remaining between them. CDR1 LGHNA and CDR2 YNFKEQ come from the germline V gene. The CDR3 sequence: CASSPTGQPQHF. Written as DNA, the CDR3 is TGTGCCAGCAGCCCAACCGGTCAGCCCCAGCATTTT.